The 3 T cell receptor beta chains reported below all come from one sample, sequenced in a study of T cell responses to AZD1222 COVID-19 vaccine. The repertoire was sequenced with immunoSEQ multiplex PCR; TCRdb's copy has only in-frame clones and lacks some. Here the sample spans around 120,000 clones, around 89% being singletons. The specimen comprised peripheral blood, sampled on day 0 of AZD1222 vaccination. The receptor set was obtained from an adult in good health.

This chain joins TRBV18 and TRBJ1-1; 7 nucleotides line up with TRBD1. The CDR3 has 15 amino acids. Looked up from germline, CDR1 is KGHSH and CDR2 is LQKENI. After removal of 3 bases from V and 4 bases from J, the junction contained 8 bases not matched to a gene. DNA of the CDR3: TGTGCCAGCTCACCCGCAGGGGGGGCCTTCACTGAAGCTTTCTTT. As protein: CASSPAGGAFTEAFF.

This sequence joins TRBV15 and TRBJ1-2; D might be TRBD1 (6 bases). From germline, CDR1 is LNHNV and CDR2 YYDKDF (reference sequence). Trimming took 0 bases from V and 5 from J, leaving 22 bases between them. This CDR3 is built from 18 residues. DNA of the CDR3: TGTGCCACCAGCAGAGATAGGGGGACATCCTTAGGAGGATATGGCTACACCTTC. This codes for CATSRDRGTSLGGYGYTF.

The count of this clone is one. J is TRBJ2-3 and V is TRBV7-3; 14 positions match TRBD2. The CDR3 totals 14 residues. V lost 5 bases and J lost 8; bases outside the gene matches: 3. Germline V gene lookup returns CDR1 SGHTA and CDR2 FQGTGA. The CDR3: CASSPGTSGGTQYF. In DNA form, the CDR3 reads TGTGCCAGCAGCCCGGGGACTAGCGGGGGTACGCAGTATTTT.